The 25 T cell receptor beta chains reported below all come from one sample, sequenced in a study of blood T cell repertoires in COVID-19. Some clones are missing from TCRdb's copy, which holds only in-frame ones; the method was immunoSEQ multiplex PCR. The repertoire includes about 210,000 clones, around four fifths of them detected once, and around 9% sits in the top ten. The specimen sequenced was PBMCs or T cells enriched from blood (not recorded which). These receptors originate from a man in his forties or fifties who had recovered from COVID-19.

CDR3 DNA: TGTGCCAGCAGCATGGGACAGGGGCGGCGGAGGAACATTCAGTACTTC. This sequence encodes CASSMGQGRRRNIQYF. The chain employs TRBV27 and TRBJ2-4; 10 bases are a match to TRBD1. The germline CDR1 and CDR2 sequences are MNHEY and SMNVEV (reference sequence). The CDR3 has 16 amino acids. V lost 6 bases, J lost 7 bases, and 12 bases stayed unmatched.

The chain employs TRBV5-4 and TRBJ2-2; D remains ambiguous. Germline values: CDR1 SGHNT, CDR2 YYREEE (reference sequence). CDR3 length equals 14 residues. V was trimmed by 4 bases and J by 7 bases, leaving 14 bases between them. CDR3: CASSLRRVGGELFF. The DNA for the CDR3 is TGTGCCAGCAGCCTACGACGGGTGGGCGGGGAGCTGTTTTTT. Filled out from reference TRBV5-4 and TRBJ2-2, the complete variable domain reads ETGVTQSPTHLIKTRGQQVTLRCSSQSGHNTVSWYQQALGQGPQFIFQYYREEENGRGNFPPRFSGLQFPNYSSELNVNALELDDSALYLCASSLRRVGGELFFGEGSRLTVL.

The gene calls are TRBV5-1 and TRBJ1-6; no clear D gene. The V and J ends lost 4 bases and 0 bases respectively, with 14 bases between them. This CDR3 spans 17 amino acids. The germline CDR1 and CDR2 sequences are SGHRS and YFSETQ. CDR3 protein: CASSPEVGSSYNSPLHF. As DNA, the CDR3 is TGCGCCAGCAGCCCCGAAGTGGGGAGCTCCTATAATTCACCCCTCCACTTT. The full variable domain, its missing parts supplied by reference TRBV5-1 and TRBJ1-6, is KAGVTQTPRYLIKTRGQQVTLSCSPISGHRSVSWYQQTPGQGLQFLFEYFSETQRNKGNFPGRFSGRQFSNSRSEMNVSTLELGDSALYLCASSPEVGSSYNSPLHFGNGTRLTVT.

CDR3 DNA: TGTGCCAGCTCACCCCAGGACAGGGCGCGGACTGAAGCTTTCTTT. It translates to CASSPQDRARTEAFF. The chain uses TRBV18 and TRBJ1-1; 8 bases are a match to TRBD1. The junction had 8 bases not matched to a gene; V was cut back by 3 bases and J by 5 bases. CDR1 KGHSH and CDR2 LQKENI come from the germline V gene. CDR3 size: 15 residues.

The gene calls are TRBV4-1 and TRBJ1-2, with 7 bases matching TRBD1. The length of the CDR3 is 16 residues. CDR1 is MGHRA, CDR2 YSYEKL, per germline. With V trimmed by 4 bases and J by 5 bases, 13 bases remained unmatched. CDR3 region: CASSRTWDSRAYGYTF. CDR3 DNA: TGCGCCAGCAGCCGGACCTGGGACAGTAGGGCGTATGGCTACACCTTC.

The CDR3 is CASSRTGAMNTEAFF. The CDR3 DNA sequence: TGTGCCAGTAGCCGGACAGGAGCCATGAACACTGAAGCTTTCTTT. The chain recombines TRBV19 with TRBJ1-1; 7 bases are a match to TRBD1. Germline V gives CDR1 LNHDA, CDR2 SQIVND (reference sequence). With V trimmed by 6 bases and J by 0 bases, 7 bases remained unmatched. The CDR3 has 15 residues.

CDR3 sequence reads: CASSSGPDEQFF. The CDR3 nucleotides read TGTGCCAGCAGCTCCGGTCCCGATGAGCAGTTCTTC. The chain recombines TRBV7-6 with TRBJ2-1; D is unresolved. The CDR3 is 12 residues long. Germline lookup yields CDR1 SGHVS and CDR2 FNYEAQ. Trimming shortened V by 4 bases and J by 8 bases, and 9 bases separated the two germline ends.

This chain uses TRBV7-9 with TRBJ2-7, with a possible D match to TRBD1 (6 bases). Germline lookup yields CDR1 SEHNR and CDR2 FQNEAQ (reference sequence). The CDR3 loop spans 15 amino acids. V lost 5 bases and J 2 bases, leaving 16 bases between the germline ends. Here the CDR3 DNA reads TGTGCCAGCAGCCATCCCGGGGACAAACCCTACGAGCAGTACTTC. This encodes CASSHPGDKPYEQYF.

The chain is built from TRBV3-1 (or the pseudogene TRBV3-2) and TRBJ1-4; 8 bases match TRBD1. From germline, CDR1 is LGHDT and CDR2 YNNKEL (reference sequence). The CDR3 sequence is 16 residues long. Germline trimming cut 4 bases from V and 6 bases from J; bases unmatched to any gene: 10. The CDR3 reads CASSPYQTGDDEKLFF. The CDR3 nucleotides read TGTGCCAGCAGCCCGTACCAGACAGGGGACGATGAAAAACTGTTTTTT.

The chain recombines TRBV15 with TRBJ2-2; perhaps TRBD1 as D (5 bases). V shed 2 bases and J shed 7 bases, with 14 bases lying between them. Per the germline V gene, CDR1 is LNHNV and CDR2 is YYDKDF (reference sequence). CDR3 length equals 15 residues. CDR3 DNA sequence: TGTGCCACCAGCAGAATGGCAGGGAAGTACGGGGAGCTGTTTTTT. Translating it yields CATSRMAGKYGELFF.

The V call is TRBV14, the J call TRBJ2-7; 9 bases are shared with TRBD1. The germline V gene encodes CDR1 SGHDN and CDR2 FVKESK. Losses at the gene ends were 4 bases for V and 5 bases for J; bases not matched to a gene: 15. The CDR3 loop spans 17 amino acids. Here the CDR3 reads CASSLGARGQGGHEQYF. For the CDR3, the DNA is TGTGCCAGCAGCCTCGGGGCCCGGGGACAGGGTGGCCACGAGCAGTACTTC. The variable domain in full, completed from reference TRBV14 and TRBJ2-7, reads EAGVTQFPSHSVIEKGQTVTLRCDPISGHDNLYWYRRVMGKEIKFLLHFVKESKQDESGMPNNRFLAERTGGTYSTLKVQPAELEDSGVYFCASSLGARGQGGHEQYFGPGTRLTVT.

V is TRBV3-1 (or the pseudogene TRBV3-2) and J is TRBJ2-1; tentative D call: TRBD1 (6 bases). V was pared by 5 bases and J by 1 base, with 21 bases between. The CDR3 is made up of 18 amino acids. Looked up from germline, CDR1 is LGHDT and CDR2 is YNNKEL (reference sequence). CDR3 sequence reads: CASSESPRLRGSYNEQFF. CDR3 bases: TGTGCCAGCAGCGAGAGCCCCCGGCTGAGGGGGTCCTACAATGAGCAGTTCTTC.

The chain combines TRBV7-8 with TRBJ2-2, with TRBD1 matching over 8 bases. The CDR3 covers 16 residues. Germline lookup yields CDR1 SGHVS and CDR2 FQNEAQ. V lost 5 bases to trimming and J lost 5 bases; unmatched junction nucleotides: 10. The CDR3 DNA is TGTGCCAGCAGCCCAGGGGGCCAGGGGGCAACCGGGGAGCTGTTTTTT. Encoded protein: CASSPGGQGATGELFF.

A word on this clone: This sample includes further DNA sequences coding for the same CDR3. This rearrangement joins TRBV12-3 or TRBV12-4 to TRBJ1-2; 7 bases line up with TRBD1. The length of the CDR3 is 13 residues. The junction had 1 base not matched to a gene; V was cut back by 2 bases and J by 4 bases. The CDR3 protein is CASSLKGAYGYTF. In DNA form, the CDR3 reads TGTGCCAGCAGTTTAAAGGGGGCCTATGGCTACACCTTC.

The rearrangement uses TRBV18 and TRBJ1-3, with D unclear. Germline loops: CDR1 KGHSH, CDR2 LQKENI. The CDR3 loop spans 15 amino acids. V was shortened by 2 bases and J by 3 bases, with 11 bases between the two germline ends. CDR3 protein: CASSPVGGNGNTIYF. CDR3 bases: TGTGCCAGCTCACCAGTTGGAGGGAATGGAAACACCATATATTTT.

This clone has just a few counts. CDR3 residues: CATSRDRGNTEAFF. In nucleotides, the CDR3 is TGTGCCACCAGCAGAGACAGGGGGAACACTGAAGCTTTCTTT. The chain couples TRBV15 to TRBJ1-1; D is possibly TRBD1 (6 bases). The CDR3 has 14 residues. Trimming took 0 bases from V and 1 from J, leaving 6 bases between them. Germline-derived CDR1 and CDR2 are LNHNV and YYDKDF (reference sequence).

This chain uses TRBV7-6 with TRBJ2-3; no clear D gene. V lost 2 bases, J lost 4 bases, and 7 bases lay in between. Germline V gene lookup returns CDR1 SGHVS and CDR2 FNYEAQ. CDR3 length: 13 amino acids. CDR3 amino acids: CASSLSPADTQYF. The DNA of the CDR3 is TGTGCCAGCAGCTTAAGTCCAGCAGATACGCAGTATTTT.

The chain is built from TRBV19 and TRBJ1-4, with D unclear. The V end was cut by 6 bases, the J end by 6 bases, with 14 bases between. Germline CDR1 is LNHDA and CDR2 is SQIVND (reference sequence). The CDR3 runs to 14 residues. The CDR3: CASRPHGPHEKLFF. CDR3 nucleotide sequence: TGTGCCAGTAGGCCACATGGGCCTCATGAAAAACTGTTTTTT.

As DNA, the CDR3 is TGCAGCGCCCGCGGCTACACAGATACGCAGTATTTT. It specifies CSARGYTDTQYF. The chain recombines TRBV29-1 with TRBJ2-3, with D unclear. The CDR3 is 12 amino acids. Germline loops: CDR1 SQVTM, CDR2 ANQGSEA. V lost 7 bases and J 2 bases, leaving 10 bases between the germline ends.

This sequence joins TRBV3-1 (or the pseudogene TRBV3-2) and TRBJ2-6; 11 bases are shared with TRBD2. The V gene's germline CDR1 is LGHDT and CDR2 YNNKEL (reference sequence). J lost 0 bases, V lost 4 bases, and 5 bases had no gene match. The CDR3 covers 18 residues. The CDR3 region is CASSLYSGRASGANVLTF. In DNA form, the CDR3 reads TGTGCCAGCAGCCTCTATAGCGGGAGGGCCTCTGGGGCCAACGTCCTGACTTTC.

The chain is built from TRBV15 and TRBJ1-4, with 11 bases aligning to TRBD1. The CDR3 runs 15 residues. V dropped 5 bases and J dropped 10; count of bases not matched to a gene: 9. Germline V gene data show CDR1 as LNHNV and CDR2 as YYDKDF (reference sequence). CDR3 sequence: CATSGPGQGVRKLFF. The CDR3 DNA follows: TGTGCCACCAGCGGCCCGGGACAGGGGGTGCGAAAACTGTTTTTT.

The rearrangement joins TRBV5-1 to TRBJ1-1; D remains unclear. The CDR3 is 14 amino acids. Germline CDR1 SGHRS, CDR2 YFSETQ. V was pared by 4 bases and J by 1 base, with 11 bases between. The CDR3 nucleotides are TGCGCCAGCAGCCGCGAGCGGGGGAACACTGAAGCTTTCTTT. This translates into CASSRERGNTEAFF.

The CDR3 bases are TGTGCCAGCAGTTGCTCGGACAGGGGGCGGGATGAAAAACTGTTTTTT. It is translated as CASSCSDRGRDEKLFF. This chain uses TRBV21-1 with TRBJ1-4; the listed D gene, TRBD1, was not tested against the DNA. TRBV21-1 has pseudogene status. This CDR3 is 16 amino acids long.

This chain connects TRBV5-1 to TRBJ1-4, with 7 bases fitting TRBD1. The CDR3 runs 14 residues. V shed 3 bases, J shed 10 bases, and the junction held 9 bases outside the gene matches. CDR1 and CDR2 from the germline V gene are SGHRS and YFSETQ. DNA for the CDR3: TGCGCCAGCAGCTCAACAGGGGATCCGGGAAAACTGTTTTTT. The encoded protein is CASSSTGDPGKLFF.

CDR3: CASSFLGLAANEQFF. The CDR3 DNA reads TGCGCCAGCAGCTTTCTTGGACTAGCGGCCAATGAGCAGTTCTTC. This chain links TRBV5-1 with TRBJ2-1, with 10 positions matching TRBD2. Germline CDR1 SGHRS, CDR2 YFSETQ. CDR3 length equals 15 residues. V lost 2 bases to trimming and J lost 6 bases; unmatched junction nucleotides: 5.